This T cell receptor (beta chain) originates from a study of blood T cell repertoires in COVID-19 (TCRdb year 2020). In terms of the full investigation: Collaborator samples came from the United States, Italy and Spain and covered acute and convalescent phases of COVID-19. The prospective study material was composed of cDNA or gDNA derived from T cells, B-cell-depleted T cells, or PBMCs. Deeply sampled blood TCRbeta repertoires from subjects exposed to, actively infected with, or recovered from COVID-19 were included in the dataset. The repertoires were made available in a free public database intended to serve as a resource for research on the immune response to SARS-CoV-2. Samples were obtained from the ongoing ImmuneRACE study (first 160 participants) and from over 1,000 subjects provided by 6 global collaborators. Sample metadata almost always included a de-identified subject ID, COVID-19 status, age in years and sex. HLA class I and class II types, where available, came from metadata supplied by the sample provider rather than from assay-based typing. Beyond this particular receptor, the publication reports: How much clinical and demographic metadata was included differed by source and by participant, and the metadata was provided uncurated.

As for this clone: No cognate antigen has been identified for it. Per-base quality was not reported, and no clone a single base away is much larger than it.

TCRbeta CDR3 regions were amplified from genomic DNA by means of the immunoSEQ Assay, a bias-controlled multiplex PCR. The study's processing was this. Within the assay, amplification of reference gene primers was used to estimate how many nucleated cells each sample contained. To quantify the absolute abundance of each unique TCRbeta CDR3 rearrangement, sequence reads were collapsed and filtered. For each sample, productive Simpson clonality was calculated as the square root of Simpson's diversity index across productive rearrangements. TCRdb obtained this table from immuneACCESS and retained in-frame rearrangements with V and J assigned. These tables miss some clones; where compared with another copy, unresolved V genes account for less than half of the shortfall, and the remainder is unexplained. V and J calls and clone size are given by that table; D and trimming were obtained from the DNA. Within this sample are roughly 250,000 clones, with approximately 90% of them counted one time only. About 6% of the sample comes from the top ten.

At the junction V is shortened by 0 bases and J by 4 bases; bases outside the gene matches: 6. CDR1 SGDLS and CDR2 YYNGEE are derived from the germline V gene. The CDR3 runs 16 amino acids, cysteine and phenylalanine included. The CDR3 DNA has 48 bases and is translated from base 1. Participants in the prospective study were aged roughly 18 to 100 years, lived in under 30 United States geographic areas, and enrolled through a virtual design. In the prospective study, cohorts were assigned on the basis of participant-reported clinical history obtained from a screening survey and a study questionnaire. Each participant in the prospective study had whole blood, serum and a nasopharyngeal or oropharyngeal swab collected by mobile phlebotomists. Participants in the prospective study had the option to provide additional blood draws and questionnaires over a 2-month period. Before DNA extraction, prospective study blood samples were shipped either frozen or at room temperature.

The receptor was isolated from a woman aged 25 to 45 with acute COVID-19. The chain is assembled from TRBV9 and TRBJ2-3; TRBD2 agrees with 9 junctional bases. Sequencing was carried out using PBMCs or T cells enriched from blood (not recorded which). The CDR3 protein sequence reads: CASSVVAGGPADTQYF. The DNA sequence follows: TGTGCCAGCAGCGTAGTCGCGGGAGGGCCAGCAGATACGCAGTATTTT.